This T cell receptor beta chain was obtained from a study of blood T cell repertoires in COVID-19. Study context: Samples of COVID-19 (acute and convalescent) were obtained from the United States, Italy and Spain.

This table comes from immunoSEQ multiplex PCR, and its TCRdb copy is limited to in-frame clones, with some not included. The repertoire includes more than 150,000 clones, over 70% of them detected once, and approximately 15% sits in the top ten. Trimming took 8 bases from V and 8 from J, leaving 16 bases between them. The CDR3 loop spans 13 amino acids. Participants were aged about 18 to 100 years from about two dozen US areas. This clonotype was obtained from a man aged 55 to 69 who had been exposed to COVID-19. The J gene is TRBJ1-4, the V gene TRBV5-3; D perhaps matches TRBD1 (5 bases). TRBV5-3 is designated an ORF whose function remains uncertain. Sequencing was carried out using PBMCs or T cells enriched from blood (not recorded which). DNA for the CDR3: TGTGCCAGGACGCAGGGAAAGGGAGAAAAACTGTTTTTT. Amino acids: CARTQGKGEKLFF.